The rows below give T cell receptor beta chains drawn from one sample of a study of blood T cell repertoires in COVID-19. Sequencing was performed with immunoSEQ multiplex PCR; in TCRdb, only in-frame clones are kept and a portion is missing. The sample includes 450,000 to 500,000 clones, approximately 85% of them seen just once. The material sequenced was peripheral blood. All receptors come from a human donor in a cohort sampled during active COVID-19. Each CDR3 is given with its conserved first and last residue. The order of the fields is J gene, V gene, CDR3 protein.

>TRBJ1-1|TRBV27
CASSLRQNTEAFF
>TRBJ1-2|TRBV29-1
CSVEKYGPEGYGYTF
>TRBJ2-1|TRBV6-6
CASSRQARSVVGINEQFF
>TRBJ2-6|TRBV30
CAWSLGGANVLTF
>TRBJ2-1|TRBV6-6
CASTSRLASLTSEQFF
>TRBJ2-5|TRBV28
CASSPRTIQETQYF
>TRBJ2-7|TRBV11-2
CASSLANEQYF
>TRBJ1-5|TRBV19
CASSITRGSNQPQHF
>TRBJ1-1|TRBV19
CASSRRQGGNTEAFF
>TRBJ2-5|TRBV3-1/TRBV3-2
CASSQRWETQYF
>TRBJ2-1|TRBV3-1/TRBV3-2
CASGLAGESGQFF
>TRBJ2-5|TRBV24-1
CATSDSGAGFETQYF
>TRBJ1-1|TRBV30
CAWSVNYGGSNTEAFF
>TRBJ2-3|TRBV7-2
CASSPRLAGGHGDTQYF
>TRBJ1-1|TRBV7-2
CASNRDREAFF
>TRBJ1-2|TRBV6-5
CASKAGGADYGYTF
>TRBJ2-2|TRBV7-2
CASSARGGGYGELFF
>TRBJ2-2|TRBV6-6
CASSRLAEVNTGELFF
>TRBJ1-1|TRBV4-1
CASSQPGQGNTEAFF
>TRBJ1-1|TRBV6-5
CASSSRRTEAFF
>TRBJ2-2|TRBV27
CASSLGANPGGGELFF
>TRBJ2-7|TRBV6-2/TRBV6-3
CASSGLAGSSYEQYF
>TRBJ1-1|TRBV5-1
CASSREGRSNTEAFF